The present entry profiles one T cell receptor (beta chain) with its context. The antigen is not known. Those donating, healthy Caucasian individuals from Russia, were aged about 6 to 95. There were at least 5.5 micrograms of total RNA extracted from every sample. CDR1 and CDR2 from the germline V gene are MNHEY and SVGEGT. V was trimmed by 7 bases and J by 4 bases, leaving 22 bases between them. The CDR3 spans 16 residues. The sample originates from a study of blood T cells in healthy people across ages. Study findings and constraints: Donor CMV status was unknown, possibly confounding expanded clonotype changes. Naive T cell percentage by flow cytometry tracked strongly with beta diversity.

Sample-barcoded 5' priming and a J-beta primer mix drove a second PCR of about 6 to 11 cycles. TCRdb passed the 5' RACE reads through MiXCR, listing each CDR3 protein once. Counted here are approximately 1,700,000 distinct CDR3 sequences, around 42% occurring once; the ten biggest clones make up around 23%. This receptor was taken from a human donor in good health. Sequencing input: blood. The chain employs TRBV6-2 or TRBV6-3 and TRBJ1-1; D might be TRBD1 (6 bases). For the CDR3, the DNA is TGTGCCAGCACTCTCATAGGGGGGCTTACTATCACTGAAGCTTTCTTT. Translated: CASTLIGGLTITEAFF.